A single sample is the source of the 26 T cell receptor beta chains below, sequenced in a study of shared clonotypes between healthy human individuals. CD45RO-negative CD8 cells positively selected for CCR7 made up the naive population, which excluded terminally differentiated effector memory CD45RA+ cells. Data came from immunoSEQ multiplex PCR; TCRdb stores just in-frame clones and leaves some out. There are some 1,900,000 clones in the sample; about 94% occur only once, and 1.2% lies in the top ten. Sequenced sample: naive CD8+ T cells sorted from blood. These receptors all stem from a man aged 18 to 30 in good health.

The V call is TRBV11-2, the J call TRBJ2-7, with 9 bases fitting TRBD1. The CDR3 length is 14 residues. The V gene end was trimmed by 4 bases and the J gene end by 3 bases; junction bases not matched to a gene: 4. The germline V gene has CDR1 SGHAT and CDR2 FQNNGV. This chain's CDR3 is CASSSGQGYYEQYF. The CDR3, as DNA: TGTGCCAGCAGCTCCGGACAGGGGTACTACGAGCAGTACTTC.

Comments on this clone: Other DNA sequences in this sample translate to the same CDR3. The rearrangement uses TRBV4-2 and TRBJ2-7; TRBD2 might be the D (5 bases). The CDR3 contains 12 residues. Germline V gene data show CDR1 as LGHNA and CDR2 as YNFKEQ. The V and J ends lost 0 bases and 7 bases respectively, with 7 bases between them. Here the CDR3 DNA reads TGTGCCAGCAGCCAAGATGGCGGGGAGCAGTACTTC. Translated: CASSQDGGEQYF.

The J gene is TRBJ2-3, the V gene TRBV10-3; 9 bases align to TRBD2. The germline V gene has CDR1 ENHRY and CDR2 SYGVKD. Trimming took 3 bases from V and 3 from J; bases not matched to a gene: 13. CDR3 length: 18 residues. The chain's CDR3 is CAISDHGGSGGGTDTQYF. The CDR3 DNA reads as TGTGCCATCAGTGACCACGGCGGTAGCGGGGGCGGGACAGATACGCAGTATTTT.

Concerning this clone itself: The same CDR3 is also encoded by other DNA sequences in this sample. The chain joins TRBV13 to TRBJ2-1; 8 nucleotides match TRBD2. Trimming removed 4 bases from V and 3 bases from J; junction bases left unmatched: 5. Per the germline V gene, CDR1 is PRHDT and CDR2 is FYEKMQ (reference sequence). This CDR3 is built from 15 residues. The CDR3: CASSSSGSGYNEQFF. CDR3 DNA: TGTGCCAGCAGCTCGAGCGGGAGTGGCTACAATGAGCAGTTCTTC.

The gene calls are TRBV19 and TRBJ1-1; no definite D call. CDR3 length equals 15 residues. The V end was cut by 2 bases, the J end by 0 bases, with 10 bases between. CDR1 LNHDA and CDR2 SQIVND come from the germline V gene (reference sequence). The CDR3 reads CASSIWSKMNTEAFF. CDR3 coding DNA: TGTGCCAGTAGTATATGGAGTAAAATGAACACTGAAGCTTTCTTT.

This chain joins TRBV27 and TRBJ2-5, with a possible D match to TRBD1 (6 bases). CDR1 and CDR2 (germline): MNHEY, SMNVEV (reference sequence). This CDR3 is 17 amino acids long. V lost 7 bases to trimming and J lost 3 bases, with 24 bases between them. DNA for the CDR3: TGTGCCAGCACTAAAGTTGGGGGCCGACCCGCAGAAGAGACCCAGTACTTC. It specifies CASTKVGGRPAEETQYF.

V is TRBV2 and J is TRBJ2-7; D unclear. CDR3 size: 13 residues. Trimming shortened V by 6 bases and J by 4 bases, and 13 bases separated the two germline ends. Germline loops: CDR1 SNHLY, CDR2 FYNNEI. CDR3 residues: CASRDRNFYEQYF. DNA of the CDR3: TGTGCCAGCAGGGATAGGAACTTTTACGAGCAGTACTTC. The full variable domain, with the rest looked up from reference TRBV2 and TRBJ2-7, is EPEVTQTPSHQVTQMGQEVILRCVPISNHLYFYWYRQILGQKVEFLVSFYNNEISEKSEIFDDQFSVERPDGSNFTLKIRSTKLEDSAMYFCASRDRNFYEQYFGPGTRLTVT.

This chain's CDR3 is CASSLEIRAIDEQFF. CDR3 sequence (DNA): TGTGCCAGCAGCTTGGAGATTAGGGCGATCGATGAGCAGTTCTTC. This sequence joins TRBV5-4 and TRBJ2-1, with D unresolved. The germline CDR1 and CDR2 sequences are SGHNT and YYREEE (reference sequence). Trimming shortened V by 0 bases and J by 8 bases, and 15 bases separated the two germline ends. This CDR3 region has 15 residues.

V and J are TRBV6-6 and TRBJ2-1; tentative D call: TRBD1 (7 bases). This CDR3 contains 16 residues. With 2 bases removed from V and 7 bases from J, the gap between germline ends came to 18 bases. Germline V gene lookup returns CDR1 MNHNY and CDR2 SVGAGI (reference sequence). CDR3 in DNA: TGTGCCAGCAGTTACGGGGGGCAGGGGGTTTGGAATGAGCAGTTCTTC. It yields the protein CASSYGGQGVWNEQFF.

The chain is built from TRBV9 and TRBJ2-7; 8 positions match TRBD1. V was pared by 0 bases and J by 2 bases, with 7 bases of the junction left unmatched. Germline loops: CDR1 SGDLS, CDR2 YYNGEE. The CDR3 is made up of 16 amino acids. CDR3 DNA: TGTGCCAGCAGCGTAGGTTCAGGGGGCGAAACCTACGAGCAGTACTTC. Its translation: CASSVGSGGETYEQYF.

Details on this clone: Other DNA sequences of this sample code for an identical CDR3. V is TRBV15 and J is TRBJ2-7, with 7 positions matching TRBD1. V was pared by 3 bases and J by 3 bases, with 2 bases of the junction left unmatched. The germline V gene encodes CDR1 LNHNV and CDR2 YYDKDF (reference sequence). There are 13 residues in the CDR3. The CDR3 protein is CATSSDRVYEQYF. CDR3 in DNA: TGTGCCACCAGCAGCGACAGGGTCTACGAGCAGTACTTC.

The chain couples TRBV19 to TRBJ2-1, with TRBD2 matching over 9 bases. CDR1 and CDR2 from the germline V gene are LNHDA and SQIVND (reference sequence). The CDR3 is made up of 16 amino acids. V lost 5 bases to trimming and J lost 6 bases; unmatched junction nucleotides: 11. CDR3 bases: TGTGCCAGTAGTTTATTAGCGGGAGATGTGGGCAATGAGCAGTTCTTC. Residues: CASSLLAGDVGNEQFF.

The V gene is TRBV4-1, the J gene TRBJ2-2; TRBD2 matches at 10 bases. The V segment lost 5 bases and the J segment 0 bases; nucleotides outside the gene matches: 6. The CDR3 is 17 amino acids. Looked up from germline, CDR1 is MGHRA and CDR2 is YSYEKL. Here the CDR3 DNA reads TGCGCCAGCAGCTTAAGACTAGCGGGCCCGAACACCGGGGAGCTGTTTTTT. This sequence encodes CASSLRLAGPNTGELFF.

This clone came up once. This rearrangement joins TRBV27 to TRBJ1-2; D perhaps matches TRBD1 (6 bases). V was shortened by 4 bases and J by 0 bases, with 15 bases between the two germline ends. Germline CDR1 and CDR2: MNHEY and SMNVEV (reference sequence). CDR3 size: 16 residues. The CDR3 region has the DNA TGTGCCAGCAGTTGGTACAGGGAGGGAACTAACTATGGCTACACCTTC. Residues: CASSWYREGTNYGYTF.

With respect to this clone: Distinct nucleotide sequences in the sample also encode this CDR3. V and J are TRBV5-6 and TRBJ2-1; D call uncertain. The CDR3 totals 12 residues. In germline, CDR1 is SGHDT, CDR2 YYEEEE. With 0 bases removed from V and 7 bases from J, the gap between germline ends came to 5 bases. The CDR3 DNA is TGTGCCAGCAGCTTGGTGCGGAATGAGCAGTTCTTC. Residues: CASSLVRNEQFF. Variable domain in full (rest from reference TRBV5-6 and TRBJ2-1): DAGVTQSPTHLIKTRGQQVTLRCSPKSGHDTVSWYQQALGQGPQFIFQYYEEEERQRGNFPDRFSGHQFPNYSSELNVNALLLGDSALYLCASSLVRNEQFFGPGTRLTVL.

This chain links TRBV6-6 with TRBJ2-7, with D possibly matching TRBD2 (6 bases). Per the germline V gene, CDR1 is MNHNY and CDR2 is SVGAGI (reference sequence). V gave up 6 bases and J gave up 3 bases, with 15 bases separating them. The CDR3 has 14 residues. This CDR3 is CASSPVGSGYEQYF. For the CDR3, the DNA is TGTGCCAGCAGCCCTGTAGGTAGCGGCTACGAGCAGTACTTC.

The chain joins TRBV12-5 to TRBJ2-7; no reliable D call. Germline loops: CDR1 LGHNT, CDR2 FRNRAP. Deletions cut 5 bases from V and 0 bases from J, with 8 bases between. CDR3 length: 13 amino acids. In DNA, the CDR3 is TGTGCTAGTGGTCCTCCCCTCTCCTACGAGCAGTACTTC. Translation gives CASGPPLSYEQYF.

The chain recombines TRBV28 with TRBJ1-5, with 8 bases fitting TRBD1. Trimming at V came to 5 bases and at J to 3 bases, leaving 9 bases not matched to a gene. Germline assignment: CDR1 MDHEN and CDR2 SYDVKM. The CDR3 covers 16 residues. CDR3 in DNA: TGTGCCAGCAGTCCACGGACAGGGTGGGACAATCAGCCCCAGCATTTT. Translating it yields CASSPRTGWDNQPQHF.

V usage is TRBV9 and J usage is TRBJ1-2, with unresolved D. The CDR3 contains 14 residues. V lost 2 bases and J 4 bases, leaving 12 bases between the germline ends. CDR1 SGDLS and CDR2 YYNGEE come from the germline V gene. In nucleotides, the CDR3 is TGTGCCAGCAGCGTCCATGGTGGGCCCTATGGCTACACCTTC. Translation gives CASSVHGGPYGYTF.

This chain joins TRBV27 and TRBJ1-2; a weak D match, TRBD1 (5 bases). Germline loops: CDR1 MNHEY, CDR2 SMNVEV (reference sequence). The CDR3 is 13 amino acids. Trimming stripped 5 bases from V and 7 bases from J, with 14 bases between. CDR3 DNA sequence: TGTGCCAGCAGTCCCTCGACAGTGGCTGGCTACACCTTC. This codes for CASSPSTVAGYTF.

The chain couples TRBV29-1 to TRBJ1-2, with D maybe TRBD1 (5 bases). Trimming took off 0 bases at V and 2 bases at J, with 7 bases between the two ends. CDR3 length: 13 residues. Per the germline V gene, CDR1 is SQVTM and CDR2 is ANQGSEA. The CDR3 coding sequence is TGCAGCGTTGAAGAACAGGAGAACTATGGCTACACCTTC. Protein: CSVEEQENYGYTF.

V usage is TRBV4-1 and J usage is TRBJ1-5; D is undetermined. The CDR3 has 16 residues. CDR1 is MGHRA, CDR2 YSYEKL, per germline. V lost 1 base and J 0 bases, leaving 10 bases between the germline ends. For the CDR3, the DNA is TGCGCCAGCAGCCAAGTGGGCCAGAATAGCAATCAGCCCCAGCATTTT. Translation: CASSQVGQNSNQPQHF.

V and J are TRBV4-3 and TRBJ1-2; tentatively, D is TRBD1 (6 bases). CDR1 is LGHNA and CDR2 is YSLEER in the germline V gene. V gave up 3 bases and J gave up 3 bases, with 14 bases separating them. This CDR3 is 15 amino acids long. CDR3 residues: CASSHTREGDYGYTF. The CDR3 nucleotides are TGCGCCAGCAGCCACACGCGCGAGGGGGACTATGGCTACACCTTC.

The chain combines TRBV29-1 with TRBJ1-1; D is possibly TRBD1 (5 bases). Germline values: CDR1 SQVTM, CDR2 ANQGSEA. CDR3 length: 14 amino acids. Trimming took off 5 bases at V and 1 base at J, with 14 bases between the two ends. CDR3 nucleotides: TGCAGCGTTTTTAAAATGGGGCAGAACACTGAAGCTTTCTTT. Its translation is CSVFKMGQNTEAFF.

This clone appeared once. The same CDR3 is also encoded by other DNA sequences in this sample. The CDR3 DNA is TGTGCCAGCAGCTCGGGACAGGGGGATGGCTACACCTTC. Its translation: CASSSGQGDGYTF. The chain uses TRBV5-4 and TRBJ1-2; 11 nucleotides line up with TRBD1. The CDR3 totals 13 residues. With 3 bases clipped from V and 6 bases from J, the junction kept 1 base outside the gene matches. Germline V lookup: CDR1 SGHNT, CDR2 YYREEE (reference sequence).

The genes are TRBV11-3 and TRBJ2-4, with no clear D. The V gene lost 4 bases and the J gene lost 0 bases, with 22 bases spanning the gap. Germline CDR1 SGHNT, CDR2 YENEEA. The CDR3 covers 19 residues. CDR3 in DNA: TGTGCCAGCAGCTCCTTCCCCCCTAAGGTTGATATAGCCAAAAACATTCAGTACTTC. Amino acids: CASSSFPPKVDIAKNIQYF.